This entry lists 4 T cell receptor beta chains sequenced from one sample in a study of T-cell memory formation after mild COVID-19. Each CDR3 protein gets one entry after TCRdb re-called the 5' RACE reads with MiXCR. The profile shows about 470,000 distinct CDR3 sequences, around a quarter of them singletons. The sample was PBMCs or a T cell subset sorted from them (not recorded which). These TCRs come from an adult woman who had mild COVID-19 (a few samples of this study predate the infection). Cell type and time point are not known.

The chain couples TRBV4-2 to TRBJ1-2; 10 nucleotides agree with TRBD1. Trimming took 0 bases from V and 7 from J; bases not matched to a gene: 8. The germline gives CDR1 LGHNA, CDR2 YNFKEQ. CDR3 length: 16 amino acids. The chain's CDR3 is CASSQETGQGYGGYTF. The CDR3 region has the DNA TGTGCCAGCAGCCAAGAGACGGGACAGGGGTATGGTGGCTACACCTTC.

V usage is TRBV7-2 and J usage is TRBJ2-3; TRBD2 matches at 7 bases. The CDR3 is made up of 14 amino acids. The germline CDR1 and CDR2 sequences are SGHTA and FQGNSA. V was clipped by 1 base and J by 7 bases; unmatched bases: 5. The CDR3 here is CASSLGAGLHTQYF. The CDR3 nucleotides are TGTGCCAGCAGCTTAGGAGCGGGACTCCATACGCAGTATTTT.

The gene calls are TRBV7-9 and TRBJ2-4; 9 positions agree with TRBD2. Trimming took 4 bases from V and 5 from J; bases not matched to a gene: 12. The germline CDR1 and CDR2 sequences are SEHNR and FQNEAQ (reference sequence). This CDR3 has 17 amino acids. In DNA, the CDR3 is TGTGCCAGCAGCTCCCCCCGCTTAATAGCGGGGGAAAACATTCAGTACTTC. Translation gives CASSSPRLIAGENIQYF.

This clonotype was picked up one time. J is TRBJ2-1 and V is TRBV29-1; D may be TRBD1 (5 bases). The length of the CDR3 is 12 residues. Germline V gives CDR1 SQVTM, CDR2 ANQGSEA. Trimming removed 7 bases from V and 7 bases from J, with 14 bases in between. The CDR3 DNA is TGCAGCGCCATTCCTTCAGGGAATGAGCAGTTCTTC. Its translation: CSAIPSGNEQFF.